Below, 3 T cell receptor beta chains from the same sample are listed, as sequenced in a study of T cell repertoires in cytomegalovirus infection. TCRdb called the reads again in MiXCR, with one record for every CDR3 protein. The sample consists of roughly 200,000 distinct CDR3 sequences, roughly a sixth of them appearing once. The sample taken for sequencing was CD8+ T cells from PBMCs. The receptors stem from a human donor in good health (CMV status not recorded). Some clones in this sample may be carry-over from other donors' samples.

This clonotype showed up just a few times. The chain uses TRBV11-2 and TRBJ2-2; 10 nucleotides line up with TRBD2. Germline CDR1 is SGHAT and CDR2 is FQNNGV. CDR3 length: 16 amino acids. The trim removed 5 bases at V and 5 bases at J, leaving 8 bases unmatched. The CDR3 here is CASSPSGGAWTGELFF. As DNA, the CDR3 is TGTGCCAGCAGCCCGAGCGGGGGGGCCTGGACCGGGGAGCTGTTTTTT.

This clonotype showed up just a few times. The chain carries TRBV19 and TRBJ2-1; 7 nucleotides line up with TRBD1. Germline assignment: CDR1 LNHDA and CDR2 SQIVND (reference sequence). V dropped 0 bases and J dropped 2; count of bases not matched to a gene: 7. This CDR3 spans 17 amino acids. CDR3 sequence (DNA): TGTGCCAGTAGTATAGATCGTGGACAGGCCCCCTACAATGAGCAGTTCTTC. It encodes CASSIDRGQAPYNEQFF.

The V call is TRBV7-9, the J call TRBJ1-5; D unclear. The CDR3 spans 14 residues. The germline CDR1 and CDR2 sequences are SEHNR and FQNEAQ (reference sequence). The V gene lost 0 bases and the J gene lost 2 bases, with 5 bases spanning the gap. The CDR3 region has the DNA TGTGCCAGCAGCTTAGCGGACCGCAATCAGCCCCAGCATTTT. Translated, it gives CASSLADRNQPQHF.